A selection of T cell receptor beta chains follows, all from one sample in a study of blood T cell repertoires in COVID-19. Data came from immunoSEQ multiplex PCR; TCRdb stores just in-frame clones and leaves some out. This sample has approximately 150,000 clones, with more than 75% found just once. Sequencing input: peripheral blood. The receptor source for this set is a human donor in a cohort sampled during active COVID-19. The CDR3 runs from the conserved cysteine through the conserved F or W. The listing skips clone size in some rows; elsewhere it reads once, few, many or a size class.

length | J | size | V | CDR3
13 | TRBJ1-6 | . | TRBV9 | CASNSGGYSPLHF
15 | TRBJ2-3 | . | TRBV2 | CASLGMGGPGDTQYF
15 | TRBJ2-3 | once | TRBV5-4 | CASSPPGQGTDTQYF
14 | TRBJ1-4 | . | TRBV2 | CASREGATNEKLFF
14 | TRBJ1-1 | . | TRBV2 | CASSDQGLNTEAFF
14 | TRBJ1-1 | . | TRBV15 | CATRGQGMNTEAFF
14 | TRBJ2-7 | . | TRBV5-1 | CASSLGPRENEQYF
14 | TRBJ1-5 | . | TRBV5-6 | CASSFGGADQPQHF
15 | TRBJ1-1 | once | TRBV5-8 | CASSPRGTVNTEAFF
15 | TRBJ2-2 | . | TRBV6-6 | CASRRPSGVTGELFF
16 | TRBJ1-6 | . | TRBV28 | CASGGQGIAYNSPLHF
12 | TRBJ2-1 | few | TRBV2 | CATGGSLNEQFF
15 | TRBJ1-3 | once | TRBV3-1/TRBV3-2 | CASSQARGLGNTIYF
13 | TRBJ2-5 | . | TRBV28 | CASSSGTSETQYF
16 | TRBJ2-3 | few | TRBV5-4 | CASSWGSGSGTDTQYF
15 | TRBJ1-4 | . | TRBV5-1 | CASSLGTERNEKLFF
18 | TRBJ1-3 | . | TRBV12-5 | CASGLKVWEGNSGNTIYF
15 | TRBJ2-1 | . | TRBV3-1/TRBV3-2 | CASSQGVSGGNEQFF
16 | TRBJ2-7 | . | TRBV13 | CASSLLSSGSAYEQYF
16 | TRBJ1-6 | . | TRBV11-2 | CASSLGPGQYNSPLHF
15 | TRBJ2-7 | few | TRBV11-2 | CASSLETGSTYEQYF
13 | TRBJ1-1 | . | TRBV9 | CASSFRENTEAFF
17 | TRBJ1-5 | few | TRBV24-1 | CATSDGNTGEVNQPQHF